This TCR beta chain came from a study of a mutant IDH1 vaccine in newly diagnosed glioma. The CDR3 extends over 12 amino acids. V was pared by 5 bases and J by 7 bases, with 11 bases between. Per germline, CDR1 LGHNA and CDR2 YNFKEQ. Time point denoted: baseline, week 1 (first vaccination visit). Treatment meaning: pre-vaccination baseline after standard-of-care therapy. Assay used: immunoSEQ multiplex PCR; TCRdb lists only in-frame clones, some missing. In the table there are tens of thousands of clones, approximately 79% of which are singletons. The chain links TRBV4-2 to TRBJ1-1; D call uncertain. Sequencing used PBMCs, obtained from a glioma patient treated with radiotherapy, temozolomide or both. The source of this sequence is a man aged 50 to 59 with glioma. CDR3 region: CASSSGPVEAFF. CDR3 DNA sequence: TGTGCCAGCAGCTCAGGCCCTGTTGAAGCTTTCTTT.